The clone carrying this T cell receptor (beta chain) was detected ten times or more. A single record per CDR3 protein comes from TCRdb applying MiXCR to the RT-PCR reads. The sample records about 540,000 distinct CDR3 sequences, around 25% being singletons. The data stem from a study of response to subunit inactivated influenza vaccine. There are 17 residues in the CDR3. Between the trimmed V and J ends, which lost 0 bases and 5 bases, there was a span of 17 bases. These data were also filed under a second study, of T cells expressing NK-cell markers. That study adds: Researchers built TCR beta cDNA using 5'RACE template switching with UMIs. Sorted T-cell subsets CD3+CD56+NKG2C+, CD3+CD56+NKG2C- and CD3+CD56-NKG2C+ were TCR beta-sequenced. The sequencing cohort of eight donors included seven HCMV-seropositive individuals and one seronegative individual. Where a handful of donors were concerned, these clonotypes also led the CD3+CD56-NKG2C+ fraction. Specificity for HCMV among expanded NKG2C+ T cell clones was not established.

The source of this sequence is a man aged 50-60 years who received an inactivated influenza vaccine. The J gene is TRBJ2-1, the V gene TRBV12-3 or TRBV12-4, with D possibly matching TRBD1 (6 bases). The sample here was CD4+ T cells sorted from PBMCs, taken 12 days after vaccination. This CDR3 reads CASSLAPGQGSDNEQFF. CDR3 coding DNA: TGTGCCAGCAGTTTAGCCCCGGGACAAGGGTCGGACAATGAGCAGTTCTTC.